Shown below are 14 T cell receptor beta chains from a single sample sequenced in a study of blood T cell repertoires in COVID-19. The repertoire was sequenced with immunoSEQ multiplex PCR; TCRdb's copy has only in-frame clones and lacks some. Among under 400,000 clones listed, about 91% were seen once. Sequenced: peripheral blood. Source of these receptors: a woman between 25 and 40 years old with COVID-19, enrolled during active disease.

The chain has TRBV29-1 and TRBJ2-7; 10 positions match TRBD1. The CDR3 consists of 13 residues. V shed 7 bases, J shed 6 bases, and the junction held 9 bases outside the gene matches. Germline V CDR1 and CDR2: SQVTM, ANQGSEA. For the CDR3, the DNA is TGCAGCGCCCGGGACAGGGGAAGAGCCGAGCAGTACTTC. This codes for CSARDRGRAEQYF.

This clone was picked up one time. The rearrangement joins TRBV27 to TRBJ1-2, with D possibly being TRBD1 (5 bases). In germline, CDR1 is MNHEY, CDR2 SMNVEV (reference sequence). This CDR3 comprises 12 residues. Trimming removed 10 bases from V and 6 bases from J, with 15 bases in between. The CDR3 region is CATSGGADGYTF. CDR3 nucleotides: TGTGCCACCTCGGGAGGGGCGGATGGCTACACCTTC.

The chain carries TRBV29-1 and TRBJ1-1; no firm D call. Germline-derived CDR1 and CDR2 are SQVTM and ANQGSEA. CDR3 length: 13 amino acids. The V end lost 7 bases, the J end lost 5 bases, and 17 bases lay between the germline ends. The DNA of the CDR3 is TGCAGCGGTGTTGTTTCGGGGAGTACTGAAGCTTTCTTT. Translation gives CSGVVSGSTEAFF. Full variable domain (rest looked up from reference TRBV29-1 and TRBJ1-1): SAVISQKPSRDICQRGTSLTIQCQVDSQVTMMFWYRQQPGQSLTLIATANQGSEATYESGFVIDKFPISRPNLTFSTLTVSNMSPEDSSIYLCSGVVSGSTEAFFGQGTRLTVV.

The chain recombines TRBV12-3 or TRBV12-4 with TRBJ2-3, with TRBD2 matching over 8 bases. V lost 7 bases to trimming and J lost 5 bases; unmatched junction nucleotides: 5. The CDR3 runs to 13 residues. CDR3 residues: CASTGGLGDTQYF. The CDR3 nucleotides are TGTGCCAGCACGGGGGGGCTCGGAGATACGCAGTATTTT.

The chain joins TRBV6-4 to TRBJ2-5; 10 nucleotides match TRBD2. The trim removed 6 bases at V and 5 bases at J, leaving 9 bases unmatched. The CDR3 has 15 amino acids. The germline gives CDR1 MRHNA, CDR2 SNTAGT. The CDR3 is CASRDTSGVLETQYF. The CDR3 coding sequence is TGTGCCAGCAGGGATACTAGCGGGGTCTTGGAGACCCAGTACTTC.

The rearrangement joins TRBV6-5 to TRBJ2-2; D is uncertain. CDR3 length: 13 residues. Between the trimmed V and J ends, which lost 8 bases and 1 base, there was a span of 8 bases. From germline, CDR1 is MNHEY and CDR2 SVGAGI. The CDR3 nucleotides read TGTGCCAGCTTAGGAGAGAACACCGGGGAGCTGTTTTTT. This sequence encodes CASLGENTGELFF.

This clone appeared a single time. The genes are TRBV11-2 and TRBJ1-1; TRBD1 agrees at 7 bases. The CDR3 runs 16 residues. Unmatched junction bases numbered 4, after V lost 0 bases and J lost 0 bases. In germline, CDR1 is SGHAT, CDR2 FQNNGV. This CDR3 reads CASSLDLGQVNTEAFF. The DNA of the CDR3 is TGTGCCAGCAGCTTAGATCTCGGACAGGTGAACACTGAAGCTTTCTTT.

The gene calls are TRBV28 and TRBJ2-3; no reliable D call. The V end lost 7 bases, the J end lost 0 bases, and 11 bases lay between the germline ends. Germline V gene lookup returns CDR1 MDHEN and CDR2 SYDVKM. This CDR3 spans 14 amino acids. CDR3 protein: CASKETLSTDTQYF. CDR3 nucleotide sequence: TGTGCCAGCAAGGAGACTCTTAGCACAGATACGCAGTATTTT. Based on the CDR3 plus reference TRBV28 and TRBJ2-3, the full variable domain is DVKVTQSSRYLVKRTGEKVFLECVQDMDHENMFWYRQDPGLGLRLIYFSYDVKMKEKGDIPEGYSVSREKKERFSLILESASTNQTSMYLCASKETLSTDTQYFGPGTRLTVL.

This clone was picked up one time. V usage is TRBV19 and J usage is TRBJ1-1; 8 positions match TRBD1. The CDR3 runs to 13 residues. Unmatched junction bases numbered 5, after V lost 0 bases and J lost 11 bases. Germline values: CDR1 LNHDA, CDR2 SQIVND (reference sequence). The CDR3 sequence is CASSIESGGFAFF. The DNA for the CDR3 is TGTGCCAGTAGTATAGAGTCAGGGGGCTTCGCTTTCTTT.

The chain combines TRBV18 with TRBJ2-1; 9 bases are shared with TRBD2. The germline CDR1 and CDR2 sequences are KGHSH and LQKENI. This CDR3 contains 15 residues. V trimming: 5 bases; J trimming: 5 bases; junction bases outside the gene matches: 7. For the CDR3, the DNA is TGTGCCAGCTCAATCCCTAGCGGGGCAAACAATGAGCAGTTCTTC. Translation gives CASSIPSGANNEQFF.

The genes are TRBV14 and TRBJ2-1, with 8 bases matching TRBD2. CDR1 SGHDN and CDR2 FVKESK come from the germline V gene. The length of the CDR3 is 13 residues. Trimming removed 4 bases from V and 4 bases from J; junction bases left unmatched: 0. The CDR3 bases are TGTGCCAGCAGCCCGGGGGGGTACAATGAGCAGTTCTTC. It yields the protein CASSPGGYNEQFF.

This clone was seen only once. V and J are TRBV30 and TRBJ1-5, with a weak D call TRBD1 (5 bases). The CDR3 sequence is 16 residues long. CDR1 is GTSNPN and CDR2 is SVGIG in the germline V gene (reference sequence). The germline V and J ends were trimmed by 2 bases and 5 bases, with 19 bases remaining between them. CDR3: CAWSLPGLNGYQPQHF. The CDR3 DNA reads as TGTGCCTGGAGTCTACCGGGACTGAACGGGTATCAGCCCCAGCATTTT.

The chain is built from TRBV18 and TRBJ1-1; D is ambiguous. Deletions cut 3 bases from V and 0 bases from J, with 11 bases between. The CDR3 contains 15 residues. Germline V gene data show CDR1 as KGHSH and CDR2 as LQKENI. This CDR3 is CASSPRAAVNTEAFF. The CDR3 DNA is TGTGCCAGCTCACCGCGGGCAGCAGTGAACACTGAAGCTTTCTTT.

The chain combines TRBV5-6 with TRBJ2-7; tentative D call: TRBD1 (5 bases). V was pared by 1 base and J by 7 bases, with 15 bases between. Germline values: CDR1 SGHDT, CDR2 YYEEEE. This CDR3 is 14 amino acids long. The chain's CDR3 is CASSLKQAVIEQYV. The DNA of the CDR3 is TGTGCCAGCAGCTTGAAACAGGCGGTAATTGAGCAGTACGTC.